Included here is one T cell receptor (beta chain) sequence, with context. Its antigen is unknown. Study findings and constraints: Tumor memory CD4+ T cell TCR gene usage clustered with blood and lymph node memory CD4+ cells and lymph node naive CD4+ cells.

After constant-region reverse-primer amplification, full-length variable regions underwent semi-nested PCR with Nested Universal Primer A. From the 5' RACE reads, TCRdb called clonotypes with MiXCR, one entry per CDR3 protein. This sample has 53,000 or so distinct CDR3 sequences, with approximately 23% found just once. The clonotype comes from a female donor with breast cancer. What was sequenced was tumor-infiltrating naive CD4+ T cells sorted from the breast tumor. The sample's subset: naive CD4+ T cells, CD4+CD45RA+CD25-.

CDR3 amino acids: CASSLNQGDTEAFF. As DNA, the CDR3 is TGCGCCAGCAGCTTGAATCAGGGGGACACTGAAGCTTTCTTT. The rearrangement links TRBV5-1 to TRBJ1-1, with TRBD1 identical over 7 bases. Germline values: CDR1 SGHRS, CDR2 YFSETQ. This CDR3 comprises 14 residues. Unmatched junction bases numbered 3, after V lost 1 base and J lost 3 bases.